The clone carrying this TCR beta chain was seen at least ten times. What it binds is unknown. This specimen comes from a study of CD8+CD57+ T cells in acquired aplastic anemia. About the study: Sorting CD4+ and CD8+ cells gave DNA averaging about 3.3 ug. Study outcomes and limitations: The study identified under 30 CD8+ CDR3 sequences shared by patients and controls.

Patients included in sequencing had previously demonstrated CD8+CD57+ cell expansion by flow cytometry. Blood sampling was performed on the patients, and none of them had received therapy by then. Template material for TCR beta VDJ and CDR3 profiling consisted of genomic DNA. TCRdb processed the reads anew with MiXCR; each CDR3 protein has one entry. The sample consists of around 220,000 distinct CDR3 sequences, 40% to 60% of them appearing once. Trimming took 6 bases from V and 5 from J, leaving 16 bases between them. Germline V CDR1 and CDR2: SNHLY, FYNNEI. The CDR3 length is 14 residues. The sequence came from a human donor with aplastic anemia. Material for sequencing was sorted CD4+, CD8+, or CD8+CD57+ T cells (not recorded which) from PBMCs. The rearrangement uses TRBV2 and TRBJ1-2, with D unclear. The CDR3: CASSNARVTYGYTF. The CDR3 DNA sequence: TGTGCCAGCAGCAACGCCCGGGTGACTTATGGCTACACCTTC.